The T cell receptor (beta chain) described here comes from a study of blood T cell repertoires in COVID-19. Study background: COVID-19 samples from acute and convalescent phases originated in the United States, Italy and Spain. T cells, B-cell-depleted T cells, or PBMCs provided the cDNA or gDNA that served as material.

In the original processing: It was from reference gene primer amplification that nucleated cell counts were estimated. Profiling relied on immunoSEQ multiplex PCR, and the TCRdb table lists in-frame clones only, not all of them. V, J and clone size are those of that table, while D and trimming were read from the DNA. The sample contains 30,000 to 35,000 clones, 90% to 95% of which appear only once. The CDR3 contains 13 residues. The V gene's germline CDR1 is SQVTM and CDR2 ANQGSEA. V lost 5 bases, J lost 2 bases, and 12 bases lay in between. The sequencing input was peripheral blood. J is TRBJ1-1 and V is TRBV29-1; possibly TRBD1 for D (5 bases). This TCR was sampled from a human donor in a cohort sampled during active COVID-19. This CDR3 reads CSVQGQTNTEAFF. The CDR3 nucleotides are TGCAGCGTTCAAGGACAAACAAACACTGAAGCTTTCTTT.